Below, 13 T cell receptor beta chains from the same sample are listed, as sequenced in a study of HIV-infected patients and healthy controls (dated by TCRdb to 2013 to 2016). The study collected follow-up blood from HIV-infected patients roughly three months, about 14 weeks, after antiretroviral therapy began. Since whole blood was used without any cell fractionation, the repertoire reflected all peripheral T cells in unsorted form. The method was 5' RACE. The sequencer was an Illumina MiSeq. Reverse transcription of approximately 540 ng RNA was performed with SuperScript III using primers directed against the alpha and beta constant regions. Separate libraries for the alpha and beta chains were generated through chain-specific third strand synthesis that incorporated multiplexing indices. Through fastp at Q25 and MiXCR, TCRdb rebuilt clones from the public reads, retaining in-frame beta chains. Rows merge per CDR3 protein into single entries with the most common DNA and genes. The sample includes some 6,100 distinct CDR3 sequences, with around 7% observed a single time. About a sixth of the sample rests with the top ten.

This specimen consisted of blood, obtained during antiretroviral therapy. Receptors originate from an adult with HIV infection.

This clonotype is deemed medium-sized. CDR3 in DNA: TGCAGCGTTGTAGAGAACACTGAAGCTTTCTTT. Its protein is CSVVENTEAFF. The V and J genes are TRBV29-1 and TRBJ1-1; unclear D gene. The germline V gene has CDR1 SQVTM and CDR2 ANQGSEA. Trimming left V 4 bases short and J 1 base short, with 4 bases between. CDR3 length equals 11 residues.

This clonotype is categorized as medium-sized. The CDR3 loop is CASRGDPDTQYF. CDR3 bases: TGTGCCAGCAGAGGGGACCCAGATACGCAGTATTTT. The chain carries TRBV12-3 or TRBV12-4 and TRBJ2-3; D may correspond to TRBD1 or TRBD2 (5 bases each). V shed 6 bases and J shed 4 bases, with 8 bases lying between them. This CDR3 comprises 12 residues.

By share, this clonotype ranks as medium-sized. The chain is built from TRBV11-2 and TRBJ2-3; maybe TRBD1 (6 bases). The V end lost 5 bases, the J end lost 4 bases, and 16 bases lay between the germline ends. The length of the CDR3 is 15 residues. In germline, CDR1 is SGHAT, CDR2 FQNNGV. CDR3 sequence reads: CASSPGTTTADTQYF. For the CDR3, the DNA is TGTGCCAGCAGCCCAGGGACAACAACGGCAGATACGCAGTATTTT.

This clonotype is deemed medium-sized (0.01 to 0.1%). The genes are TRBV6-1 and TRBJ2-5; D is unresolved. Germline-derived CDR1 and CDR2 are MNHNS and SASEGT. Trimming cost V 7 bases and J 3 bases, with 12 bases left between them. CDR3 length equals 13 residues. The CDR3 DNA reads TGTGCCAGCAAGCGCGGACCCAAAGAGACCCAGTACTTC. It translates to CASKRGPKETQYF.

By sample share, this clonotype is medium-sized. The CDR3 reads CASGLYEGRGNYGYTF. Here the CDR3 DNA reads TGTGCTAGTGGTTTGTACGAGGGTCGGGGGAACTATGGCTACACCTTC. The rearrangement joins TRBV12-5 to TRBJ1-2, with TRBD1 as a possible D gene (5 bases). Germline V gene sequence: CDR1 LGHNT, CDR2 FRNRAP. The length of the CDR3 is 16 residues. Trimming took off 2 bases at V and 2 bases at J, with 15 bases between the two ends.

Only a few counts were recorded for this clonotype. The chain is built from TRBV29-1 and TRBJ2-3; D unclear. The CDR3 has 12 residues. Germline CDR1 reads SQVTM; CDR2 reads ANQGSEA. Between the trimmed V and J ends, which lost 4 bases and 4 bases, there was a span of 9 bases. The CDR3 protein is CSVVAGADTQYF. The DNA for the CDR3 is TGCAGCGTTGTGGCAGGCGCAGATACGCAGTATTTT.

J is TRBJ2-5 and V is TRBV20-1, with 9 bases matching TRBD2. V gave up 6 bases and J gave up 3 bases; unmatched junction bases: 8. The CDR3 totals 14 residues. Germline V lookup: CDR1 DFQATT, CDR2 SNEGSKA (reference sequence). The DNA of the CDR3 is TGCAGTGCGACGCCGGGACTAGCTAAAGAGACCCAGTACTTC. Protein: CSATPGLAKETQYF.

This clonotype has a count of ten or more. The chain employs TRBV2 and TRBJ2-2; D possibly matches TRBD1 or TRBD2 (5 bases each). The CDR3 is 16 amino acids. Germline lookup yields CDR1 SNHLY and CDR2 FYNNEI. V dropped 0 bases and J dropped 5 bases, with 13 bases sitting between them. CDR3 in DNA: TGTGCCAGCAGTGAAGCGGGGCTAGCCGTAACCGGGGAGCTGTTTTTT. Protein: CASSEAGLAVTGELFF.

This clonotype counts as medium-sized (0.01 to 0.1%). This sequence joins TRBV12-3 or TRBV12-4 and TRBJ2-1; TRBD1 aligns across 10 bases. The V gene end was trimmed by 1 base and the J gene end by 8 bases; junction bases not matched to a gene: 11. The CDR3 length is 17 residues. CDR3 bases: TGTGCCAGCAGTTTAGAAGGGACAGGGGTCGCGATCGATGAGCAGTTCTTC. This codes for CASSLEGTGVAIDEQFF.

This clonotype qualifies as medium-sized (0.01 to 0.1%). The gene calls are TRBV5-8 and TRBJ2-5; D gene uncertain. In germline, CDR1 is SGHTS, CDR2 YDEGEE. This CDR3 comprises 11 residues. The germline V and J ends were trimmed by 0 bases and 9 bases, with 6 bases remaining between them. The DNA for the CDR3 is TGTGCCAGCAGCTTGGTAGGAGCCCAGTACTTC. Protein product: CASSLVGAQYF.

Comments on this clonotype: This may stem from a read error, because a much larger clone lies one nucleotide away. The chain has TRBV10-3 and TRBJ2-7; the D is unclear. This CDR3 comprises 11 residues. V was cut by 1 base and J by 5 bases, with 3 bases left in between. Germline V gene data show CDR1 as ENHRY and CDR2 as SYGVKD. CDR3 sequence (DNA): TGTGCCATCAGTGAGTGGAACGAGCAGTACTTC. This sequence encodes CAISEWNEQYF.

This clonotype is medium-sized (0.01 to 0.1%) within its sample. The chain combines TRBV12-3 or TRBV12-4 with TRBJ2-7; TRBD1 might be the D (5 bases). The CDR3 has 13 residues. V gave up 5 bases and J gave up 3 bases, with 11 bases separating them. DNA of the CDR3: TGTGCCAGCAGTCGTGACAGAGGCTACGAGCAGTACTTC. Protein product: CASSRDRGYEQYF.

In this sample, this clonotype is medium-sized. V usage is TRBV27 and J usage is TRBJ1-1; 7 bases agree with TRBD1. The CDR3 spans 13 residues. V lost 5 bases, J lost 7 bases, and 7 bases stayed unmatched. Germline V gene data show CDR1 as MNHEY and CDR2 as SMNVEV (reference sequence). CDR3 amino acids: CASSPGTAFEAFF. Here the CDR3 DNA reads TGTGCCAGCAGTCCGGGGACAGCCTTTGAAGCTTTCTTT.